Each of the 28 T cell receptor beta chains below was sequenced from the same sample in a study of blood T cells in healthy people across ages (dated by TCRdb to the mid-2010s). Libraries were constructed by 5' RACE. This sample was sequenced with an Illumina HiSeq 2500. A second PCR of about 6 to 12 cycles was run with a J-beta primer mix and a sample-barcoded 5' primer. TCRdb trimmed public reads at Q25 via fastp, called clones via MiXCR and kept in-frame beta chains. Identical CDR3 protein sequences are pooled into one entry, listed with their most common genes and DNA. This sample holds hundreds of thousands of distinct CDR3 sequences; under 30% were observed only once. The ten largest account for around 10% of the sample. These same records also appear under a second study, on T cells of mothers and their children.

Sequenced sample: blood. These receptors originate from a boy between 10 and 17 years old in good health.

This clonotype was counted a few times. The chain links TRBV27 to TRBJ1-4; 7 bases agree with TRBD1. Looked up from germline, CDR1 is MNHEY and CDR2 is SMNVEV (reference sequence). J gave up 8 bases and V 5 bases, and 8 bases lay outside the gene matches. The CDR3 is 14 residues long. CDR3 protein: CASSLTGIDEKLFF. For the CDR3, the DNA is TGTGCCAGCAGTCTGACAGGGATTGACGAAAAACTGTTTTTT.

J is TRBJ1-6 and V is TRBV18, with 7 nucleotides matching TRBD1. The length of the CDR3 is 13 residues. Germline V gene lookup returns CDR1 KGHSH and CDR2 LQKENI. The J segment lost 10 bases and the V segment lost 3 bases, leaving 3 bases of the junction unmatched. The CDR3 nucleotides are TGTGCCAGCTCACCGACAGGGAACTCACCCCTCCACTTT. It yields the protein CASSPTGNSPLHF.

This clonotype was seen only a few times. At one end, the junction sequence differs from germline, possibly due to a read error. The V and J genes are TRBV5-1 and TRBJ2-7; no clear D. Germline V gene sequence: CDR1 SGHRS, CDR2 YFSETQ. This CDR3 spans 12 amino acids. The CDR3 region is CASSLAGHDLHF. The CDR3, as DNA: TGCGCCAGCAGCTTGGCCGGTCATGATCTGCACTTC. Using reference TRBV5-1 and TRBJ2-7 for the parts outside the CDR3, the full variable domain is KAGVTQTPRYLIKTRGQQVTLSCSPISGHRSVSWYQQTPGQGLQFLFEYFSETQRNKGNFPGRFSGRQFSNSRSEMNVSTLELGDSALYLCASSLAGHDLHFGPGTRLTVT.

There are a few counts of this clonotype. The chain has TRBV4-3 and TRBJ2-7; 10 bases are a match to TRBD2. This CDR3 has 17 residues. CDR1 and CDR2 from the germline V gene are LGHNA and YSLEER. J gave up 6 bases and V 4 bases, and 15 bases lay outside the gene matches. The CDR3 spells CASSPAGGHSFSAEQYF. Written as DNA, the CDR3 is TGCGCCAGCAGCCCAGCGGGGGGGCACTCTTTCTCAGCCGAGCAGTACTTC.

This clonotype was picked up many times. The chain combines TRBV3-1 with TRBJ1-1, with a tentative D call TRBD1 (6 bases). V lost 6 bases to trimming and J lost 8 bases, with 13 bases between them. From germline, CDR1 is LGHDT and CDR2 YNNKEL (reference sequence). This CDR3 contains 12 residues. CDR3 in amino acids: CASRRGQTEAFF. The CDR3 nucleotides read TGTGCCAGCAGACGAGGACAGACCGAAGCTTTCTTT.

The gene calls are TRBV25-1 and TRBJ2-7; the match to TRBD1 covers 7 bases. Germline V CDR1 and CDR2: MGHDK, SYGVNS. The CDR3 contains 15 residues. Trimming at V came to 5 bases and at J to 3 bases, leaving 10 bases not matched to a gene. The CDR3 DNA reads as TGTGCCAGCAGTCGAGCAAGGACAGGAGACTACGAGCAGTACTTC. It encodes CASSRARTGDYEQYF.

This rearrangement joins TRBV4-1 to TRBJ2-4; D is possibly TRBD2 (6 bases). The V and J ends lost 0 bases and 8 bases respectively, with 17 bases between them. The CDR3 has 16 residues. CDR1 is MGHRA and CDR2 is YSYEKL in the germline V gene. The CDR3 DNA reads TGCGCCAGCAGCCAAGATCGCACGGCGGGATGGGACATTCAGTACTTC. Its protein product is CASSQDRTAGWDIQYF.

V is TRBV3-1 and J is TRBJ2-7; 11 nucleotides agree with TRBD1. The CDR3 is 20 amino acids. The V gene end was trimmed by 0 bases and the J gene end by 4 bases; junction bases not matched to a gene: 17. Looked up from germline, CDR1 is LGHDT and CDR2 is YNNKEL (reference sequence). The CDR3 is CASSQDFGQGAVFRTYEQYF. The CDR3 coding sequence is TGTGCCAGCAGCCAAGATTTCGGACAGGGGGCAGTTTTTCGGACTTACGAGCAGTACTTC.

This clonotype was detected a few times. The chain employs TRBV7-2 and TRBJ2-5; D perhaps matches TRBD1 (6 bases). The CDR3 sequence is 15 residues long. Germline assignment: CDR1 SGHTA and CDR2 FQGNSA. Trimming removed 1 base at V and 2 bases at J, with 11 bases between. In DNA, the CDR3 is TGTGCCAGCAGCTTAGAGGGGGTGTCGCAAGAGACCCAGTACTTC. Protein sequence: CASSLEGVSQETQYF.

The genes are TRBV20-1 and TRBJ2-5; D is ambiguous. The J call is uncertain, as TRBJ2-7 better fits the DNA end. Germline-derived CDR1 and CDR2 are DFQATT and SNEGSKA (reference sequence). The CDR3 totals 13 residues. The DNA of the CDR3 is TGCAGTGCTAGAGAAGGGTTCACCTACGAGCAGTACTTC. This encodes CSAREGFTYEQYF.

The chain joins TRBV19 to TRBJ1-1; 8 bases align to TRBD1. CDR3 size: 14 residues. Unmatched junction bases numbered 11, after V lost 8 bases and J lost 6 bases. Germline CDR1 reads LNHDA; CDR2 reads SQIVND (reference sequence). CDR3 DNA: TGTGCCAGTGGGGGGGCAGGGGGCTTTTCTGAAGCTTTCTTT. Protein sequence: CASGGAGGFSEAFF.

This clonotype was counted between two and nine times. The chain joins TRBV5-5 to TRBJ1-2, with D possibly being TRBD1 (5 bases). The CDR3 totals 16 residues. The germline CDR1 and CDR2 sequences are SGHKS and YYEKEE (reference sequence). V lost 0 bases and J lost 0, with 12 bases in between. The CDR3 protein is CASSLVSTVTNYGYTF. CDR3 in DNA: TGTGCCAGCAGCTTGGTGTCGACAGTGACTAACTATGGCTACACCTTC.

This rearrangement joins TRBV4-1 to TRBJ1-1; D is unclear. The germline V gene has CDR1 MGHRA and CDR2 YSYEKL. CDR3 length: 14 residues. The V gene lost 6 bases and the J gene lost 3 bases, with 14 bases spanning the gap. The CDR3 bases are TGCGCCAGCAGGGAGGAGATCCCAGACACTGAAGCTTTCTTT. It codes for CASREEIPDTEAFF.

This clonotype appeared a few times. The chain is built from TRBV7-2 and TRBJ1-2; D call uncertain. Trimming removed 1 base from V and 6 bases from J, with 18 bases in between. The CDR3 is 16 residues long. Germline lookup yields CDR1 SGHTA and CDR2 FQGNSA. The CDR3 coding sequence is TGTGCCAGCAGCTTAGTAACATCGATATCGATGGATGGCTACACCTTC. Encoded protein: CASSLVTSISMDGYTF.

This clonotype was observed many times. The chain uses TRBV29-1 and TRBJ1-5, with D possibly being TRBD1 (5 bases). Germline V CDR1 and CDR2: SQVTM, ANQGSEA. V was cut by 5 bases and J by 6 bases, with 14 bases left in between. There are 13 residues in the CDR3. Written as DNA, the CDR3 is TGCAGCGTTAGGCAGGGCGAAAGTCAGCCCCAGCATTTT. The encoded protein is CSVRQGESQPQHF.

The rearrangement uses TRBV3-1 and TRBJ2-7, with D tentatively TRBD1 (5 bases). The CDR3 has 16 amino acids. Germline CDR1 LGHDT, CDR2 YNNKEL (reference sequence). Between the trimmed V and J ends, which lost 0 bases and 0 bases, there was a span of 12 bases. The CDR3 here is CASSQEAGLRSYEQYF. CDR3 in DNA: TGTGCCAGCAGCCAAGAGGCAGGGTTGCGCTCCTACGAGCAGTACTTC.

The CDR3 DNA reads TGTGCCAGCAGCCAAGAAAGCTCCGGGACAGGGAGTGAAAAACTGTTTTTT. It is translated as CASSQESSGTGSEKLFF. This chain connects TRBV3-1 to TRBJ1-4, with TRBD1 matching over 9 bases. CDR1 is LGHDT, CDR2 YNNKEL, per germline (reference sequence). J lost 7 bases, V lost 0 bases, and 9 bases had no gene match. CDR3 size: 17 residues.

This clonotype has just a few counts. The CDR3 loop reads CASSQNMMRGREQYF. The CDR3 DNA reads TGCGCCAGCAGCCAAAACATGATGAGGGGCCGCGAGCAGTACTTC. The chain carries TRBV4-1 and TRBJ2-7; D is tentatively TRBD1 or TRBD2 (5 bases each). V lost 2 bases, J lost 6 bases, and 17 bases lay in between. This CDR3 spans 15 amino acids. Germline-derived CDR1 and CDR2 are MGHRA and YSYEKL.

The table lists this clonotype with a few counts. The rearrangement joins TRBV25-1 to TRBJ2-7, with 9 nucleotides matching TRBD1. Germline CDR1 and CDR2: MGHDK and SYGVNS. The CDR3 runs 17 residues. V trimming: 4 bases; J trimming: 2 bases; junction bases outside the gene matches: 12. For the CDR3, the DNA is TGTGCCAGCAGTGCAACTCCGGGGACAGGGAATCCCTACGAGCAGTACTTC. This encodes CASSATPGTGNPYEQYF.

The CDR3: CSATGLDAYEQYF. As DNA, the CDR3 is TGCAGTGCCACCGGACTGGATGCCTACGAGCAGTACTTC. The rearrangement uses TRBV20-1 and TRBJ2-7, with a weak D call TRBD2 (5 bases). V lost 6 bases and J lost 2, with 14 bases in between. CDR3 length: 13 residues. The V gene's germline CDR1 is DFQATT and CDR2 SNEGSKA (reference sequence).

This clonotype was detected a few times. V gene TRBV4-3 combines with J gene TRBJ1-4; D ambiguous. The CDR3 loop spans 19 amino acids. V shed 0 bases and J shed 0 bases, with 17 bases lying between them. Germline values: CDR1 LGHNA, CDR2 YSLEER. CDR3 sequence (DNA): TGCGCCAGCAGCCAAGAGGCCGGCGGGAGCATAGCAACTAATGAAAAACTGTTTTTT. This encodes CASSQEAGGSIATNEKLFF.

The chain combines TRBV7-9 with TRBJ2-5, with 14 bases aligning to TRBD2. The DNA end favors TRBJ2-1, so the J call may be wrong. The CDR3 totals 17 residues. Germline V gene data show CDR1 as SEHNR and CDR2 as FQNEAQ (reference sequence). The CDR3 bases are TGTGCCAGCAGCTCCCTTACCGGACTAGCGGGAGGAAATGAGCAGTTCTTC. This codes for CASSSLTGLAGGNEQFF.

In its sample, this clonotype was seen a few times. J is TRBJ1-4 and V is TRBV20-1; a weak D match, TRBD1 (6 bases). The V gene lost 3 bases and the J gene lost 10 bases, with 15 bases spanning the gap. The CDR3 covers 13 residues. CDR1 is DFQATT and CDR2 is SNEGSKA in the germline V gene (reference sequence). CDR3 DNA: TGCAGTGCTAGGGGCAGGGGAGGGGGAAAACTGTTTTTT. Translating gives CSARGRGGGKLFF.

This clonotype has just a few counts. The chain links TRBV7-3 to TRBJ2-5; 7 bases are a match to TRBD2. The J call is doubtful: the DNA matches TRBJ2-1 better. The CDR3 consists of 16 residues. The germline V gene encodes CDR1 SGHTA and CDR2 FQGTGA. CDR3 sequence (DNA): TGTGCCAGCAGCTTACGGTGGAGGGAGGGAGGTGGCGAGCAGTTCTTC. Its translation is CASSLRWREGGGEQFF.

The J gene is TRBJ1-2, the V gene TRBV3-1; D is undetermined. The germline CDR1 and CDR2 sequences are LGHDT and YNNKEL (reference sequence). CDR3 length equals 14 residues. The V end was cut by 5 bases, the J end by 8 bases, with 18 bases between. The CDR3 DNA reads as TGTGCCAGCAGCTTCCTGGGGAGAGGGCGAGGCTACACCTTC. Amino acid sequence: CASSFLGRGRGYTF.

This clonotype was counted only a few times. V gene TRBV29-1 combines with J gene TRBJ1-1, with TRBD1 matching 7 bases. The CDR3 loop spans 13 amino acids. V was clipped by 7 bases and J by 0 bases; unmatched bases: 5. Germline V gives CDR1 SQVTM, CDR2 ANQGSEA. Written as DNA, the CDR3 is TGCAGCGCCCGGGACAGCTTGAACACTGAAGCTTTCTTT. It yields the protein CSARDSLNTEAFF.

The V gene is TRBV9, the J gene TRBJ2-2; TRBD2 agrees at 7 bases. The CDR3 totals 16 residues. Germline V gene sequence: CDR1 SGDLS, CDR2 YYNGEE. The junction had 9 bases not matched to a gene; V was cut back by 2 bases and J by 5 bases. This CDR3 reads CASSVTVGEGTGELFF. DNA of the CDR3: TGTGCCAGCAGCGTTACAGTAGGGGAGGGAACCGGGGAGCTGTTTTTT.

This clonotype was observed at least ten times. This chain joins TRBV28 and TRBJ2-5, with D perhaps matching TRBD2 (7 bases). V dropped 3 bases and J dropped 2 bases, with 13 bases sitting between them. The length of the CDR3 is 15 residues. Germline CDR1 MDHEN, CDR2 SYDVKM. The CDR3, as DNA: TGTGCCAGCAGTTTCTGGGGGGGGCGTCAAGAGACCCAGTACTTC. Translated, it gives CASSFWGGRQETQYF.